This T cell receptor beta chain was recorded in a study of identical twins. This clonotype appeared many times. TCRdb re-derived calls from the 5' RACE reads in MiXCR, one entry per CDR3 protein. The sample yields 200,000 to 250,000 distinct CDR3 sequences, 5.5% to 7% seen once. These same records also appear under a second study, on yellow fever vaccine responses in identical twins. That paper notes: As reported, the vaccine T cell response of twins seemed partly convergent and partly personalized.

This clonotype originated in a woman aged 18-29 years in good health. The sample taken for sequencing was memory (CD45RO+) T cells sorted from blood.

The CDR3 DNA sequence: TGCAGTGCTAGGGGTGGTGCGTATGGCTACACCTTC. Its protein is CSARGGAYGYTF. V gene TRBV20-1 combines with J gene TRBJ1-2, with D uncertain. V was trimmed by 3 bases and J by 5 bases, leaving 10 bases between them. The germline CDR1 and CDR2 sequences are DFQATT and SNEGSKA (reference sequence). This CDR3 is built from 12 residues.